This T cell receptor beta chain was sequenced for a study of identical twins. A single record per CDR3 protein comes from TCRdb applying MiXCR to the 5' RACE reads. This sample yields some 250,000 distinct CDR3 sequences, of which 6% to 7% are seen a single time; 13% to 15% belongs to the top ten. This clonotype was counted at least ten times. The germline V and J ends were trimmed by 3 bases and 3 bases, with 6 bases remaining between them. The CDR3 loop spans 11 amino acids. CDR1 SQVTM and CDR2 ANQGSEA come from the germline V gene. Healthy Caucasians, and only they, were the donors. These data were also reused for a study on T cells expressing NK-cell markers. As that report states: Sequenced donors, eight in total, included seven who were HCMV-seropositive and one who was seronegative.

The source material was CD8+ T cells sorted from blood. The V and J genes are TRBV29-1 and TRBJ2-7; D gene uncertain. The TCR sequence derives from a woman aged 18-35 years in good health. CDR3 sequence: CSVDKNYEQYF. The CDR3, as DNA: TGCAGCGTTGACAAGAACTACGAGCAGTACTTC.